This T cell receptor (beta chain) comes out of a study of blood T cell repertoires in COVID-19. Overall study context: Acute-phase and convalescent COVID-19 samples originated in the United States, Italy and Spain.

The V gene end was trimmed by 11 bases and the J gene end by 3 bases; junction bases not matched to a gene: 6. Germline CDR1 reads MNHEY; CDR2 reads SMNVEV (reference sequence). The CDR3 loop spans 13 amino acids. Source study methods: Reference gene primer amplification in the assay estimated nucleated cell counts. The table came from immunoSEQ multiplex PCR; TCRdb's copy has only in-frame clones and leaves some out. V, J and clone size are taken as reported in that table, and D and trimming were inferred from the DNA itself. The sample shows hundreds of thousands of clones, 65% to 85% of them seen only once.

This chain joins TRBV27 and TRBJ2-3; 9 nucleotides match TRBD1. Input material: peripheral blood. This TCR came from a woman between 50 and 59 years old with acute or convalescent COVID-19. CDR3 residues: CAAKDRGTDTQYF. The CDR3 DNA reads TGTGCCGCAAAAGACAGGGGGACAGATACGCAGTATTTT.